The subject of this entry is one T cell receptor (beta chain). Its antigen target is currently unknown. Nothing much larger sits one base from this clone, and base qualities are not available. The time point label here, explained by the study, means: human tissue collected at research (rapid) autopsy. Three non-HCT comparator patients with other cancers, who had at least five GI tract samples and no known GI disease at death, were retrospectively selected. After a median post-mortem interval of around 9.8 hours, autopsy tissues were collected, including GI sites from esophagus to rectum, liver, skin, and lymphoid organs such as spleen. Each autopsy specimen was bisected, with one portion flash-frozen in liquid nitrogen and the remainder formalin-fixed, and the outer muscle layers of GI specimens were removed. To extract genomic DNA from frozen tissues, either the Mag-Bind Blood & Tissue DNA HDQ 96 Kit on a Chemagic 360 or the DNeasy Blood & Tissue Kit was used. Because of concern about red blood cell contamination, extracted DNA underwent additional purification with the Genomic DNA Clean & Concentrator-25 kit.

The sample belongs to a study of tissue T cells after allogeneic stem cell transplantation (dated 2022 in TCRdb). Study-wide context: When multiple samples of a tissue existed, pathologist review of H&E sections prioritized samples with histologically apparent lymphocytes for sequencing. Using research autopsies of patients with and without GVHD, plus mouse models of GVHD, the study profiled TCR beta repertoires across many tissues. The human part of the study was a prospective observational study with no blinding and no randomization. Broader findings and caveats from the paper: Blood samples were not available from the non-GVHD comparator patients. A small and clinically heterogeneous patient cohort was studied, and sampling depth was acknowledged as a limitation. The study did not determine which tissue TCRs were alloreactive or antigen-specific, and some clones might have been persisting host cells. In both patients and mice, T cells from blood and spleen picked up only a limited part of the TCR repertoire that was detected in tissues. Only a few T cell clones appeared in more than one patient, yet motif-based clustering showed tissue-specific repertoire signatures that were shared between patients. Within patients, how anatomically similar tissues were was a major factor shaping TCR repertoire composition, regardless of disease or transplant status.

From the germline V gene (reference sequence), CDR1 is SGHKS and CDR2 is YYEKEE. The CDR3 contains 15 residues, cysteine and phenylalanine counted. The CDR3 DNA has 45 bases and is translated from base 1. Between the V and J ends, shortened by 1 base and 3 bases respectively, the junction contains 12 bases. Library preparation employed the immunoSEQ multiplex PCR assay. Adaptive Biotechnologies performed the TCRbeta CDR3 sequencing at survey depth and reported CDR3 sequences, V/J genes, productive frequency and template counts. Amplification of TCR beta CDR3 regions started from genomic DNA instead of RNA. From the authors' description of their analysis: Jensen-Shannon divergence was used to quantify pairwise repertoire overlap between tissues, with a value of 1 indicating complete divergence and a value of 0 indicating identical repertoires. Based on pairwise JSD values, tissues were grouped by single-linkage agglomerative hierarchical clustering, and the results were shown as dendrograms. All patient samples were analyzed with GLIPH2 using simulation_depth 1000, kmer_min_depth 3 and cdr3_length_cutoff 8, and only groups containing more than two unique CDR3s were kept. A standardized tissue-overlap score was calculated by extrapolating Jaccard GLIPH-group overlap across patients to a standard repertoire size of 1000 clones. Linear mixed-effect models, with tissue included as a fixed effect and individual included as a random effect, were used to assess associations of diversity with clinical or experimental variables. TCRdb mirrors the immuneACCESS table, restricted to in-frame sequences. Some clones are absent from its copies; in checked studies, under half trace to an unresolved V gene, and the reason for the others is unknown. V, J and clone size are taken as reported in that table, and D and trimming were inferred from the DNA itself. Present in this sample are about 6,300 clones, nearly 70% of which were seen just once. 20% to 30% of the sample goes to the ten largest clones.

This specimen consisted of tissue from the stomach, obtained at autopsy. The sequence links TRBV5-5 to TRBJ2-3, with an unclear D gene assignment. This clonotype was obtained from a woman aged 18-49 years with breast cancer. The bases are TGTGCCAGCAGCTTGCAGGAAGTTGAGACAGATACGCAGTATTTT. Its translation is CASSLQEVETDTQYF. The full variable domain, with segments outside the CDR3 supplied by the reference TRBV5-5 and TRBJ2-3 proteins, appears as DAGVTQSPTHLIKTRGQQVTLRCSPISGHKSVSWYQQVLGQGPQFIFQYYEKEERGRGNFPDRFSARQFPNYSSELNVNALLLGDSALYLCASSLQEVETDTQYFGPGTRLTVL.